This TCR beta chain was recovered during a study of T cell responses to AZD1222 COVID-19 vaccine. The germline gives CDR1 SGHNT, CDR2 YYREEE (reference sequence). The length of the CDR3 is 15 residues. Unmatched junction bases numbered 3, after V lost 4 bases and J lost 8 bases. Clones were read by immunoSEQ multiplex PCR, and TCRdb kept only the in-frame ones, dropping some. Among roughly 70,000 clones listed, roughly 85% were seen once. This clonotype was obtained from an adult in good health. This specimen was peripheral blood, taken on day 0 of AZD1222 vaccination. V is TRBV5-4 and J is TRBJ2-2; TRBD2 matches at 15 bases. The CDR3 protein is CASSVGTSGRGELFF. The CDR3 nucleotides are TGTGCCAGCAGCGTGGGGACTAGCGGGAGGGGGGAGCTGTTTTTT.